This record looks at one TCR beta chain sequence and its context. The data stem from a study of control samples from healthy donors and cancer patients. Profiled with immunoSEQ multiplex PCR; TCRdb holds only in-frame clones, not every one. The table lists around 100,000 clones, around 89% of them singletons, with over 15% in the top ten. Unmatched junction bases numbered 14, after V lost 4 bases and J lost 3 bases. The CDR3 is made up of 17 amino acids. Germline CDR1 and CDR2: GTSNPN and SVGIG (reference sequence). The sequence was obtained from a man aged 60 to 69 with lung cancer. The sequenced sample consisted of PBMCs. The chain links TRBV30 to TRBJ1-2; TRBD1 aligns across 10 bases. CDR3 loop: CAWNGLRQGARDYGYTF. The CDR3 DNA reads TGTGCCTGGAACGGACTTAGACAGGGGGCTAGGGACTATGGCTACACCTTC.